Shown below are 14 T cell receptor beta chains from a single sample sequenced in a study of blood T cell repertoires in COVID-19. Repertoires were generated with immunoSEQ multiplex PCR, while TCRdb's copy carries only in-frame clones and drops some. The sample contains fewer than 250,000 clones, 70% to 90% of which appear only once. Specimen: peripheral blood. All receptors derive from a man aged 50-60 years with COVID-19, enrolled during active disease.

V gene TRBV3-1 (or the pseudogene TRBV3-2) combines with J gene TRBJ1-3; D remains ambiguous. The CDR3 consists of 18 residues. Trimming took off 0 bases at V and 7 bases at J, with 22 bases between the two ends. Germline loops: CDR1 LGHDT, CDR2 YNNKEL (reference sequence). CDR3 nucleotide sequence: TGTGCCAGCAGCCAAGATTCCCTCACTGAACCAATAAGCAACACCATATATTTT. Its translation is CASSQDSLTEPISNTIYF.

This chain links TRBV24-1 with TRBJ2-3; 9 bases fit TRBD1. There are 16 residues in the CDR3. Per germline, CDR1 KGHDR and CDR2 SFDVKD. Losses at the gene ends were 4 bases for V and 0 bases for J; bases not matched to a gene: 4. This chain's CDR3 is CATSEEQGASTDTQYF. The CDR3 region has the DNA TGTGCCACCAGTGAGGAACAGGGGGCTAGCACAGATACGCAGTATTTT.

The gene calls are TRBV7-6 and TRBJ1-2; tentative D call: TRBD1 (6 bases). This CDR3 region has 18 residues. CDR1 is SGHVS and CDR2 is FNYEAQ in the germline V gene. Trimming removed 5 bases from V and 4 bases from J, with 26 bases in between. As DNA, the CDR3 is TGTGCCAGCAGCGAAGAAGTTCTCGACAGGCACCGCGGCTATGGCTACACCTTC. It codes for CASSEEVLDRHRGYGYTF.

This clone was recorded once. The gene calls are TRBV5-4 and TRBJ1-6, with 11 bases matching TRBD1. Germline CDR1 and CDR2: SGHNT and YYREEE (reference sequence). The CDR3 runs 15 residues. V lost 5 bases, J lost 9 bases, and 7 bases stayed unmatched. The DNA of the CDR3 is TGTGCCAGCAGTAACCCGGGGACAGGGGGTTCACCCCTCCACTTT. It specifies CASSNPGTGGSPLHF.

The chain carries TRBV10-2 and TRBJ2-1, with 9 bases identical to TRBD2. The germline V gene encodes CDR1 WSHSY and CDR2 SAAADI. The CDR3 length is 16 residues. After removal of 2 bases from V and 8 bases from J, the junction contained 10 bases not matched to a gene. The CDR3 region is CASSEKTPRGGDEQFF. CDR3 DNA sequence: TGCGCCAGCAGTGAGAAGACACCGCGGGGGGGCGATGAGCAGTTCTTC.

This clone was counted between two and nine times. The CDR3 nucleotides are TGTGCCAGCAGACAGGGCAGGGTTCAGCCCCAGCATTTT. It yields the protein CASRQGRVQPQHF. The chain joins TRBV12-3 or TRBV12-4 to TRBJ1-5; possibly TRBD1 for D (6 bases). The CDR3 extends over 13 amino acids. V gave up 6 bases and J gave up 6 bases, with 12 bases separating them.

This rearrangement joins TRBV12-5 to TRBJ2-1; possible D gene TRBD2, 6 bases. CDR3 length: 13 amino acids. Germline-derived CDR1 and CDR2 are LGHNT and FRNRAP. V was trimmed by 4 bases and J by 10 bases, leaving 14 bases between them. The CDR3 is CASGSQEGREQFF. As DNA, the CDR3 is TGTGCTAGTGGTTCCCAGGAGGGTCGCGAGCAGTTCTTC.

The chain employs TRBV30 and TRBJ2-1; 7 nucleotides align to TRBD1. The CDR3 totals 13 residues. V was pared by 3 bases and J by 8 bases, with 7 bases of the junction left unmatched. Germline CDR1 and CDR2: GTSNPN and SVGIG (reference sequence). The CDR3 DNA sequence: TGTGCCTGGAGACCAGACAGGGTAGATGAGCAGTTCTTC. Translated: CAWRPDRVDEQFF.

This sequence joins TRBV6-5 and TRBJ2-2, with 14 bases lining up with TRBD2. The junction had 3 bases not matched to a gene; V was cut back by 6 bases and J by 6 bases. Germline loops: CDR1 MNHEY, CDR2 SVGAGI. This CDR3 is built from 15 residues. The CDR3 sequence: CASRRTSGRSGELFF. The DNA of the CDR3 is TGTGCCAGCAGGCGGACTAGCGGGAGGTCCGGGGAGCTGTTTTTT.

The chain links TRBV19 to TRBJ1-1, with 11 bases identical to TRBD1. V gave up 9 bases and J gave up 1 base; unmatched junction bases: 7. Looked up from germline, CDR1 is LNHDA and CDR2 is SQIVND (reference sequence). The CDR3 is 15 residues long. CDR3 nucleotide sequence: TGTGCCAGCACCGGACAGGGGGCGGGGAACACTGAAGCTTTCTTT. As protein: CASTGQGAGNTEAFF.

This clone came up a few times. J is TRBJ2-3 and V is TRBV10-3; D ambiguous. From germline, CDR1 is ENHRY and CDR2 SYGVKD. With 5 bases removed from V and 1 base from J, the gap between germline ends came to 7 bases. The CDR3 totals 13 residues. The chain's CDR3 is CAISSTGTDTQYF. CDR3 nucleotide sequence: TGTGCCATCAGTTCTACTGGCACAGATACGCAGTATTTT.

The J gene is TRBJ2-3, the V gene TRBV4-3; 10 nucleotides align to TRBD2. Germline CDR1 and CDR2: LGHNA and YSLEER. The CDR3 has 18 residues. V trimming: 0 bases; J trimming: 1 base; junction bases outside the gene matches: 7. The CDR3 coding sequence is TGCGCCAGCAGCCAAGATCAAGGTAGCGGGGGGCGCACAGATACGCAGTATTTT. Its translation: CASSQDQGSGGRTDTQYF.

In its sample, this clone was seen once. J is TRBJ1-5 and V is TRBV12-1. TRBV12-1 is a pseudogene. The CDR3 is made up of 15 amino acids. CDR3 protein: CASSPKQPSNQPQHF. CDR3 bases: TGTGCCAGCAGCCCGAAGCAACCGAGCAATCAGCCCCAGCATTTT.

This chain connects TRBV18 to TRBJ2-7; TRBD1 aligns across 7 bases. Losses at the gene ends were 3 bases for V and 4 bases for J; bases not matched to a gene: 3. Germline CDR1 and CDR2: KGHSH and LQKENI. The CDR3 loop spans 13 amino acids. The CDR3 reads CASSPQQGYEQYF. CDR3 DNA: TGTGCCAGCTCACCGCAACAGGGGTACGAGCAGTACTTC. Filled out from reference TRBV18 and TRBJ2-7, the complete variable domain reads NAGVMQNPRHLVRRRGQEARLRCSPMKGHSHVYWYRQLPEEGLKFMVYLQKENIIDESGMPKERFSAEFPKEGPSILRIQQVVRGDSAAYFCASSPQQGYEQYFGPGTRLTVT.